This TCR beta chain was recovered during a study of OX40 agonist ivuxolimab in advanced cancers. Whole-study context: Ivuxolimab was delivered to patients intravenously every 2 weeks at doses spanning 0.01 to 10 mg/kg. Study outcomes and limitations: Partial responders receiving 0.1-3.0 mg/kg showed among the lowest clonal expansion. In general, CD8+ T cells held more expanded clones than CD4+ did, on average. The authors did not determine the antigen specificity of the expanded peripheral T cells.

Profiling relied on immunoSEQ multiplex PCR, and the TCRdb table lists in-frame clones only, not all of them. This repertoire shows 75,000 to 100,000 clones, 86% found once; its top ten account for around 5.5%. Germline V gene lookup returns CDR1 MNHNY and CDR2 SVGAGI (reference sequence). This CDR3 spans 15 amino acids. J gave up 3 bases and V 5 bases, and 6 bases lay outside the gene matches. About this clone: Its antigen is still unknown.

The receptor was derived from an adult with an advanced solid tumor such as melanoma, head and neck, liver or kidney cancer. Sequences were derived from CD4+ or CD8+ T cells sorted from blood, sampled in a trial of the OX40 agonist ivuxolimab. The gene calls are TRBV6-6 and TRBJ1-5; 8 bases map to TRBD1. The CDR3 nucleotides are TGTGCCAGCAGTAAAACAGGGGGTGACAATCAGCCCCAGCATTTT. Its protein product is CASSKTGGDNQPQHF.